This TCR beta chain was sequenced during a study of blood T cell repertoires in COVID-19. This clone was seen more than once but under ten times. Germline lookup yields CDR1 SGHTA and CDR2 FQGNSA. V shed 5 bases, J shed 4 bases, and the junction held 4 bases outside the gene matches. The CDR3 is 15 residues long. The repertoire was sequenced with immunoSEQ multiplex PCR; TCRdb's copy has only in-frame clones and lacks some. The repertoire holds about 78,000 clones, with about 89% as singletons. The material sequenced was peripheral blood. The receptor's source is a man between 45 and 60 years old with active or convalescent COVID-19. The chain carries TRBV7-2 and TRBJ2-1; 11 nucleotides line up with TRBD2. The CDR3 loop is CASSKTSGAYNEQFF. The CDR3 region has the DNA TGTGCCAGCAGCAAGACTAGCGGGGCGTACAATGAGCAGTTCTTC.